Listed below are T cell receptor beta chains from one sample, sequenced in a study of regulatory T cells in long-lasting Graves disease. TCRdb ran MiXCR on the multiplex PCR reads and lists one entry per CDR3 protein. The table has a few hundred thousand distinct CDR3 sequences, 12% seen once. The sample was also linked to a second study, of T cells in Graves' hyperthyroidism and ophthalmopathy.

This sample comprised peripheral blood mononuclear cells (PBMCs), obtained at new diagnosis, from a patient treated with antithyroid drugs. These receptor sequences come from a woman younger than 30 with Graves disease. Both conserved end residues are part of each CDR3. D genes are given only for firm matches. Only part of the rows carry a size: once, few, many, or a class if the clone is expanded.

j_gene: TRBJ1-5; d_gene: TRBD1; v_gene: TRBV20-1; abundance: NA; CDR3nt: TGCAGTGCTACCCCCCGGGACAGAGGATATTATAGCAATCAGCCCCAGCATTTT; CDR3aa: CSATPRDRGYYSNQPQHF
j_gene: TRBJ2-2; d_gene: NA; v_gene: TRBV4-1; abundance: NA; CDR3nt: TGCGCCAGCAGCCAAGATCTGAGGGAGGACACCGGGGAGCTGTTTTTT; CDR3aa: CASSQDLREDTGELFF
j_gene: TRBJ2-5; d_gene: TRBD1; v_gene: TRBV7-9; abundance: NA; CDR3nt: TGTGCCAGCATGATACAGGGGCAAGAGACCCAGTACTTC; CDR3aa: CASMIQGQETQYF
j_gene: TRBJ1-4; d_gene: NA; v_gene: TRBV5-6; abundance: few; CDR3nt: TGTGCCAGCAGCTTGGTGTCCGCCGAAAAACTGTTTTTT; CDR3aa: CASSLVSAEKLFF
j_gene: TRBJ1-6; d_gene: TRBD1; v_gene: TRBV10-1; abundance: many; CDR3nt: TGCGCCAGCAGGGGATCGACAGGGAACTCACCCCTCCACTTT; CDR3aa: CASRGSTGNSPLHF
j_gene: TRBJ2-3; d_gene: NA; v_gene: TRBV4-3; abundance: many; CDR3nt: TGTGCCAGCAGCCAAGAATTGACTGGCACAGATACGCAGTATTTT; CDR3aa: CASSQELTGTDTQYF
j_gene: TRBJ1-1; d_gene: TRBD1; v_gene: TRBV18; abundance: many; CDR3nt: TGTGCCAGCTCACTCACCCCGACAGGGGGGAACACTGAAGCTTTCTTT; CDR3aa: CASSLTPTGGNTEAFF
j_gene: TRBJ1-1; d_gene: NA; v_gene: TRBV2; abundance: many; CDR3nt: TGTGCCAGCAGGATAATGGGGGTGAACACTGAAGCTTTCTTT; CDR3aa: CASRIMGVNTEAFF
j_gene: TRBJ1-4; d_gene: NA; v_gene: TRBV16; abundance: many; CDR3nt: TGTGCCAGCAGCCGGGGATCCCCTGCAACTAATGAAAAACTGTTTTTT; CDR3aa: CASSRGSPATNEKLFF
j_gene: TRBJ1-2; d_gene: NA; v_gene: TRBV6-1; abundance: few; CDR3nt: TGTGCCAGCAGTGTGGGACGAGGGGGGCTCTATGGCTACACCTTC; CDR3aa: CASSVGRGGLYGYTF
j_gene: TRBJ1-4; d_gene: TRBD1; v_gene: TRBV24-1; abundance: few; CDR3nt: TGTGCCACCAGTGATCCCCAGCCGGGACAGGGGGCGCCACCGGATGAAAAACTGTTTTTT; CDR3aa: CATSDPQPGQGAPPDEKLFF
j_gene: TRBJ1-2; d_gene: NA; v_gene: TRBV15; abundance: NA; CDR3nt: TGTGCCACCAGCCTAAATGGGGCACAGGACCTCGGCTACACCTTC; CDR3aa: CATSLNGAQDLGYTF
j_gene: TRBJ2-7; d_gene: TRBD2; v_gene: TRBV11-2; abundance: many; CDR3nt: TGTGCCAGCAGCTCCCTCTTAGCGGGAGCTCCCTACGAGCAGTACTTC; CDR3aa: CASSSLLAGAPYEQYF
j_gene: TRBJ2-2; d_gene: TRBD1; v_gene: TRBV24-1; abundance: many; CDR3nt: TGTGCCACCAGTGATTCGGGACAGGGGAACACCGGGGAGCTGTTTTTT; CDR3aa: CATSDSGQGNTGELFF
j_gene: TRBJ1-4; d_gene: NA; v_gene: TRBV20-1; abundance: few; CDR3nt: TGCAGTGCTCGAGAGAGGGGGAGGGGGTATGAAAAACTGTTTTTT; CDR3aa: CSARERGRGYEKLFF
j_gene: TRBJ2-1; d_gene: NA; v_gene: TRBV20-1; abundance: many; CDR3nt: TGCAGTGCTAGAACGGGGGCGGGAACCTACAATGAGCAGTTCTTC; CDR3aa: CSARTGAGTYNEQFF
j_gene: TRBJ1-5; d_gene: NA; v_gene: TRBV6-1; abundance: NA; CDR3nt: TGTGCCAGCTCGGCAGGGGTCCATAGCAATCAGCCCCAGCATTTT; CDR3aa: CASSAGVHSNQPQHF
j_gene: TRBJ1-6; d_gene: NA; v_gene: TRBV10-2; abundance: few; CDR3nt: TGCGCCAGCAGGGACAGTTCTTCCTATAATTCACCCCTCCACTTT; CDR3aa: CASRDSSSYNSPLHF
j_gene: TRBJ1-1; d_gene: NA; v_gene: TRBV7-8; abundance: many; CDR3nt: TGTGCCAGCAGCTTAGAAATGGCTGAAGCTTTCTTT; CDR3aa: CASSLEMAEAFF
j_gene: TRBJ2-2; d_gene: TRBD1; v_gene: TRBV20-1; abundance: NA; CDR3nt: TGCAGTTACTACGACAGGGTTTCCGGGGAGCTGTTTTTT; CDR3aa: CSYYDRVSGELFF
j_gene: TRBJ2-7; d_gene: NA; v_gene: TRBV28; abundance: many; CDR3nt: TGTGCCAGCAGCTGGGACTCCTTTAGCTCCTACGAGCAGTACTTC; CDR3aa: CASSWDSFSSYEQYF
j_gene: TRBJ1-5; d_gene: NA; v_gene: TRBV12-3/TRBV12-4; abundance: many; CDR3nt: TGTGCCAGCAGTTTATCCCTCCTGGACGCCAGCAATCAGCCCCAGCATTTT; CDR3aa: CASSLSLLDASNQPQHF
j_gene: TRBJ1-2; d_gene: NA; v_gene: TRBV10-3; abundance: few; CDR3nt: TGTGCCATCAGTGAGTCGAGCGGGGACCGAATCTATGGCTACACCTTC; CDR3aa: CAISESSGDRIYGYTF